A selection of T cell receptor beta chains follows, all from one sample in a study of control samples from healthy donors and cancer patients. TCRdb keeps only in-frame clones here, not all; method: immunoSEQ multiplex PCR. The repertoire holds around 230,000 clones, with about 95% as singletons. Sequencing used blood. These TCRs come from a man aged 45-65 years in good health. Each CDR3 is given with its conserved first and last residue. A D gene is named only where the DNA matches it firmly. Size is stated for part of the rows, as once, few or many counts, or as a class when the clone is expanded.

j_call clone_size v_call d_call cdr3_aa cdr3_nt
TRBJ1-2 . TRBV28 . CASSLVTGYGYTF TGTGCCAGCAGTCTTGTTACAGGTTATGGCTACACCTTC
TRBJ2-1 . TRBV4-2 . CASSQDLGAGGEEQFF TGTGCCAGCAGCCAAGATCTGGGGGCAGGGGGGGAAGAGCAGTTCTTC
TRBJ2-2 . TRBV11-3 TRBD1 CASSLVSRGQGNTGELFF TGTGCCAGCAGCTTAGTATCCCGGGGACAGGGAAACACCGGGGAGCTGTTTTTT
TRBJ1-1 once TRBV19 TRBD1 CASSFTGGRASSTEAFF TGTGCCAGTAGTTTCACAGGGGGACGGGCCTCCAGCACTGAAGCTTTCTTT
TRBJ1-4 . TRBV15 TRBD1 CATSRGQGRNEKLFF TGTGCCACCAGCAGAGGACAGGGGAGGAATGAAAAACTGTTTTTT
TRBJ2-1 . TRBV18 . CASSPDYLTEQFF TGTGCCAGCTCACCGGACTACCTCACAGAGCAGTTCTTC
TRBJ1-2 . TRBV6-6 . CASKLGGGYGYTF TGTGCCAGCAAGTTAGGGGGGGGCTATGGCTACACCTTC
TRBJ2-3 . TRBV5-8 . CASSLGGRTDTQYF TGTGCCAGCAGCTTGGGGGGTAGGACAGATACGCAGTATTTT
TRBJ1-5 . TRBV28 . CASSWVGRYSNQPQHF TGTGCCAGCAGTTGGGTCGGAAGGTATAGCAATCAGCCCCAGCATTTT
TRBJ2-3 . TRBV6-6 TRBD2 CASSSLAGVMTDTQYF TGTGCCAGCAGTTCCCTGGCGGGGGTGATGACAGATACGCAGTATTTT
TRBJ2-5 . TRBV19 TRBD1 CASSPTGEETQYF TGTGCCAGTAGTCCGACAGGGGAAGAGACCCAGTACTTC
TRBJ2-2 . TRBV19 . CASTPRRVAGELFF TGTGCCAGTACCCCGAGGCGAGTAGCCGGGGAGCTGTTTTTT
TRBJ1-6 . TRBV9 . CASSPRDPRYF TGTGCCAGCAGCCCCCGGGACCCCCGGTACTTT
TRBJ1-1 . TRBV28 TRBD1 CASSYPSDRDEAFF TGTGCCAGCAGTTACCCCTCGGACAGGGATGAAGCTTTCTTT
TRBJ1-5 . TRBV11-2 . CASSGRGPQHF TGTGCCAGCAGTGGGAGGGGGCCCCAGCATTTT
TRBJ1-5 once TRBV7-2 . CASSLGPWRNQPQHF TGTGCCAGCAGCTTAGGCCCCTGGCGGAATCAGCCCCAGCATTTT
TRBJ1-1 . TRBV5-4 . CASSLAGGVGTEAFF TGTGCCAGCAGCTTGGCAGGAGGGGTCGGGACTGAAGCTTTCTTT
TRBJ1-5 . TRBV5-5 . CASSLEARIQNQPQHF TGTGCCAGCAGCTTGGAAGCGCGAATCCAGAATCAGCCCCAGCATTTT
TRBJ2-1 . TRBV21-1 . CASSGRGGLSYNEQFF TGTGCCAGCAGCGGTCGCGGGGGGCTCTCCTACAATGAGCAGTTCTTC
TRBJ2-5 . TRBV5-1 . CASSLDRAYETQYF TGCGCCAGCAGCTTGGACAGGGCCTACGAGACCCAGTACTTC
TRBJ2-5 . TRBV19 TRBD2 CASSAFGTSEETQYF TGTGCCAGTAGTGCGTTCGGGACTAGCGAGGAGACCCAGTACTTC
TRBJ1-2 . TRBV27 . CASSQWPYGYTF TGTGCCAGCAGCCAATGGCCGTATGGCTACACCTTC
TRBJ1-3 . TRBV28 . CASSHKPMGNTIYF TGTGCCAGCAGTCACAAACCTATGGGAAACACCATATATTTT
TRBJ1-2 . TRBV24-1 . CATSDLYGYTF TGTGCCACCAGTGATTTATACGGCTACACCTTC
TRBJ1-5 . TRBV7-2 . CASSPMSGRANQPQHF TGTGCCAGCAGCCCTATGTCGGGCAGGGCAAATCAGCCCCAGCATTTT
TRBJ2-5 . TRBV7-2 TRBD1 CASSLGGQGRQETQYF TGTGCCAGCAGCTTGGGGGGACAGGGTAGGCAAGAGACCCAGTACTTC
TRBJ1-4 . TRBV7-3 . CASSPGQGKLFF TGTGCCAGCAGCCCCGGGCAAGGGAAACTGTTTTTT
TRBJ1-6 . TRBV7-2 . CASSLGGLNSPLHF TGTGCCAGCAGCTTAGGGGGGCTTAATTCACCCCTCCACTTT
TRBJ2-3 . TRBV29-1 . CSGGETDSTDTQYF TGCAGCGGGGGGGAGACAGATAGCACAGATACGCAGTATTTT
TRBJ1-5 . TRBV2 . CASSETSQPQHF TGTGCCAGCAGTGAAACTAGTCAGCCCCAGCATTTT
TRBJ1-5 . TRBV27 TRBD1 CASSLRGNQPQHF TGTGCCAGCAGTCTCAGGGGGAATCAGCCCCAGCATTTT
TRBJ2-1 . TRBV5-6 TRBD1 CASSSQGVYNEQFF TGTGCCAGCAGCTCCCAGGGGGTTTACAATGAGCAGTTCTTC
TRBJ2-3 . TRBV25-1 . CASTSADFSTDTQYF TGTGCCAGCACGTCTGCGGACTTTAGCACAGATACGCAGTATTTT
TRBJ1-1 . TRBV7-9 . CASSLGRSGEAFF TGTGCCAGCAGCTTAGGCCGGAGCGGTGAAGCTTTCTTT
TRBJ1-4 . TRBV5-8 . CASSLRGTEKLFF TGTGCCAGCAGCTTGCGAGGAACGGAAAAACTGTTTTTT
TRBJ2-1 . TRBV5-1 . CASSSQSLDNEQFF TGCGCCAGCAGCAGCCAGAGCTTGGACAATGAGCAGTTCTTC
TRBJ2-5 . TRBV2 TRBD2 CASKTSGETQYF TGTGCCAGCAAAACTAGCGGAGAGACCCAGTACTTC
TRBJ1-4 . TRBV29-1 . CTGADNEKLFF TGCACAGGGGCAGATAATGAAAAACTGTTTTTT
TRBJ2-1 . TRBV5-1 . CASSSGDEIRNEQFF TGCGCCAGCAGCTCAGGGGACGAGATTCGGAATGAGCAGTTCTTC
TRBJ2-2 . TRBV6-2/TRBV6-3 . CASSYYGGELFF TGTGCCAGCAGTTACTACGGCGGGGAGCTGTTTTTT
TRBJ2-7 . TRBV7-7 . CASSLMPSYEQYF TGTGCTAGCAGCTTAATGCCCTCCTACGAGCAGTACTTC
TRBJ1-1 . TRBV6-4 . CASSWGRNTEAFF TGTGCCAGCAGCTGGGGCCGGAACACTGAAGCTTTCTTT
TRBJ1-2 . TRBV9 . CASSVALSPNYGYTF TGTGCCAGCAGCGTAGCACTTTCCCCTAACTATGGCTACACCTTC
TRBJ1-1 . TRBV6-2/TRBV6-3 TRBD1 CASGYSRDRGTEAFF TGTGCCAGCGGTTACTCCCGGGACAGGGGCACTGAAGCTTTCTTT
TRBJ2-3 . TRBV5-1 TRBD2 CASSFSGAGTDTQYF TGCGCCAGCAGCTTTAGCGGGGCGGGGACAGATACGCAGTATTTT